This entry concerns a single TCR beta chain. Its antigen is undetermined. Other DNA sequences in this specimen translate into the identical CDR3. The data derive from a study of PD-L1 blockade in urothelial cancer. Study in general: Blood analysis was done at 3 weeks (second dose) and 6 weeks after treatment began. Study-wide results and limits: Below-median pretreatment blood TCR clonality was associated with improved progression-free and overall survival.

Patient disease was locally advanced or metastatic urothelial carcinoma. The table came from immunoSEQ multiplex PCR; TCRdb's copy has only in-frame clones and leaves some out. The sample has about 74,000 clones, around 80% seen once; the top ten hold approximately 5%. Trimming cost V 1 base and J 0 bases, with 8 bases left between them. CDR3 length: 14 amino acids. Germline-derived CDR1 and CDR2 are SGHRS and YFSETQ. The sequence came from a man in his 70s with urothelial cancer. The V and J genes are TRBV5-1 and TRBJ2-7, with D perhaps matching TRBD1 (6 bases). Sequenced material: PBMCs, taken around atezolizumab (anti-PD-L1) treatment. DNA of the CDR3: TGCGCCAGCAGCTTGACAGGGAGCTCCTACGAGCAGTACTTC. Translated, it gives CASSLTGSSYEQYF.